Included here is one T cell receptor beta chain sequence, with context. Antigen: not known. The sample is drawn from a study of cytomegalovirus exposure and HLA in healthy donors. Study-level findings and limits: Cytomegalovirus-associated status was assigned to about 180 TCR beta chains. Most TCR sequences were uncommon, yet certain public TCRs appeared in many donors.

CDR3 size: 17 residues. Trimming shortened V by 9 bases and J by 0 bases, and 19 bases separated the two germline ends. The germline V gene encodes CDR1 SGHRS and CDR2 YFSETQ. The donors formed part of the approximately 120-subject validation cohort, distinct from the roughly 620-subject first cohort. TCRdb's table, derived via immunoSEQ multiplex PCR, lists solely in-frame clones and lacks some. The sample yields fewer than 350,000 clones, approximately 87% seen once. The gene calls are TRBV5-1 and TRBJ2-6, with D possibly being TRBD1 (5 bases). The receptor comes from a woman younger than 35 in good health and CMV-seronegative. The material sequenced was PBMCs. The CDR3 DNA reads as TGCGCCACCGCCAAAAGGGGTAGCACCTCTGGGGCCAACGTCCTGACTTTC. Its protein product is CATAKRGSTSGANVLTF.